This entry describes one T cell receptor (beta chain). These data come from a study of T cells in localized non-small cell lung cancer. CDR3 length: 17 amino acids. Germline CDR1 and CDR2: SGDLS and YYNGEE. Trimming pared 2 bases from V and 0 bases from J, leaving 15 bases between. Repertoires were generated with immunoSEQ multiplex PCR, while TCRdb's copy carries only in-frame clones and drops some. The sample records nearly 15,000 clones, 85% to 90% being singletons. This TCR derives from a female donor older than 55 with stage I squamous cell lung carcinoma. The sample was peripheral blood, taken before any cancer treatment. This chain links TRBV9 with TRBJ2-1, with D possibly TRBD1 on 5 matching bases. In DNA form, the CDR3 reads TGTGCCAGCAGCGTCGAACCGACAGTGAGCTCCTACAATGAGCAGTTCTTC. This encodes CASSVEPTVSSYNEQFF.